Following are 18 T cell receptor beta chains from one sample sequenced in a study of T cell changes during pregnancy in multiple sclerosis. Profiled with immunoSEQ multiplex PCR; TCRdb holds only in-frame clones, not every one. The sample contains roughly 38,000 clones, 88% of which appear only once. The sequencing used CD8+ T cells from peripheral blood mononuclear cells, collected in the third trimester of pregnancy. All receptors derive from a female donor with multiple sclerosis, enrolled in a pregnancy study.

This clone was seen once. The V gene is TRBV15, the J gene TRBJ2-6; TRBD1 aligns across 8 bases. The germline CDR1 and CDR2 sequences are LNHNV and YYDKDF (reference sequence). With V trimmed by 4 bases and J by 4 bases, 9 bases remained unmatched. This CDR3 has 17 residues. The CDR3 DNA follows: TGTGCCACCAGCACCGGACAGGGAGTGTGGGGGGCCAACGTCCTGACTTTC. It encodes CATSTGQGVWGANVLTF.

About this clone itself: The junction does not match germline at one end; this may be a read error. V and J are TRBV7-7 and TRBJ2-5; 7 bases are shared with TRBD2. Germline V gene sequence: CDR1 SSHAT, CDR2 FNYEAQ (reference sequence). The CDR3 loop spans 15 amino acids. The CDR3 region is CASSWGGNPLETQYF. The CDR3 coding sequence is TGTGCTAGCAGCTGGGGGGGGAACCCCCTGGAGACCCAGTACTTC.

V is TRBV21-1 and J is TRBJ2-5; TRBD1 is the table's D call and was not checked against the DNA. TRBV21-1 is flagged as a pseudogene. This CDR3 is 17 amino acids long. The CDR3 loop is CASSKTLQGQLQETQYF. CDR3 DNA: TGTGCCAGCAGCAAGACCTTACAGGGACAGCTACAAGAGACCCAGTACTTC.

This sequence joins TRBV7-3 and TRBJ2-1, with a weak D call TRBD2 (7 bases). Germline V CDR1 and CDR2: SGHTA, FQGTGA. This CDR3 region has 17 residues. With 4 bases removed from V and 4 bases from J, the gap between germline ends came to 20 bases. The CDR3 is CASSSTGGGARYNEQFF. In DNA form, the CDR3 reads TGTGCCAGCAGCTCCACCGGTGGGGGGGCGCGTTACAATGAGCAGTTCTTC.

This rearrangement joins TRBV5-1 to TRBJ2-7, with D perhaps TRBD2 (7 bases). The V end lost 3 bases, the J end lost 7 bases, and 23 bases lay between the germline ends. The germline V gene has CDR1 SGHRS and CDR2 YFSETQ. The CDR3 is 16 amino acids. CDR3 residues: CASSYHPGSGRGEQYF. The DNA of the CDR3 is TGCGCCAGCAGCTACCATCCCGGGTCAGGGAGGGGGGAGCAGTACTTC. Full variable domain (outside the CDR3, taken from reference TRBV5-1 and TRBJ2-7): KAGVTQTPRYLIKTRGQQVTLSCSPISGHRSVSWYQQTPGQGLQFLFEYFSETQRNKGNFPGRFSGRQFSNSRSEMNVSTLELGDSALYLCASSYHPGSGRGEQYFGPGTRLTVT.

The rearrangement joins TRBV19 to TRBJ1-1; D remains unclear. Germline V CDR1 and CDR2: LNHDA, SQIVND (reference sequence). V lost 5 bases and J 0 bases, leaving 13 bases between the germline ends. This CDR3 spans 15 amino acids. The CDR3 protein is CASSFRSDLNTEAFF. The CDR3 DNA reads TGTGCCAGTAGTTTTAGGTCTGACTTGAACACTGAAGCTTTCTTT.

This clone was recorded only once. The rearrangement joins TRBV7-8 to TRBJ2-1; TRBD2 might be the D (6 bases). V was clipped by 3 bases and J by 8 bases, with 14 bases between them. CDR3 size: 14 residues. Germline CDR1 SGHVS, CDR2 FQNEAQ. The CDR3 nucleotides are TGTGCCAGCAGCTTTGGTCGGGGAGGAGATGAGCAGTTCTTC. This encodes CASSFGRGGDEQFF.

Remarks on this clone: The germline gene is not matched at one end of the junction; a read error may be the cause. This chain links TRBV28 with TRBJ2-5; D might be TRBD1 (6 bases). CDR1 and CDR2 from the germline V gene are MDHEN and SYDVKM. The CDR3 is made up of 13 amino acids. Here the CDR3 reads CASIGAGEEIQYF. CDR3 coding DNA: TGTGCCAGCATCGGGGCAGGGGAAGAGATCCAGTACTTC.

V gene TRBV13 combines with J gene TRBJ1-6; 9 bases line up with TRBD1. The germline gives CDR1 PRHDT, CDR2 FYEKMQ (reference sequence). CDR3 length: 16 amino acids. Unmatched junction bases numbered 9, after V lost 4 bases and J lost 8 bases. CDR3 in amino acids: CASSSEGQGDDSPLHF. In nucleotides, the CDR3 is TGTGCCAGCAGCTCAGAGGGACAGGGCGACGATTCACCCCTCCACTTT.

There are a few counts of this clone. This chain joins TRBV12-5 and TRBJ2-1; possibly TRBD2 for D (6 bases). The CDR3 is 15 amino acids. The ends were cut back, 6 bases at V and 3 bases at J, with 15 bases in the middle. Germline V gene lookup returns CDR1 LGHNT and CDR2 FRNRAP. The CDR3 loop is CASGPHGGNYNEQFF. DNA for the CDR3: TGTGCTAGTGGCCCCCATGGGGGGAACTACAATGAGCAGTTCTTC.

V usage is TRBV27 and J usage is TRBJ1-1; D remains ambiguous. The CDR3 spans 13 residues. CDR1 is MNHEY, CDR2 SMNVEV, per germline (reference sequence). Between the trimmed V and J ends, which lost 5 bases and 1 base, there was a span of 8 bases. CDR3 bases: TGTGCCAGCAGTCGGTCGAAGAACACTGAAGCTTTCTTT. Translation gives CASSRSKNTEAFF.

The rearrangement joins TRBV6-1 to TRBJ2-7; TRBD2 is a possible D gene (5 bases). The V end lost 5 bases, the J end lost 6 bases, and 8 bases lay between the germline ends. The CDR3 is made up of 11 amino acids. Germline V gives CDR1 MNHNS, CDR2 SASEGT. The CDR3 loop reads CASSLSGEQYF. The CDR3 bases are TGTGCCAGCAGTCTGAGCGGCGAGCAGTACTTC.

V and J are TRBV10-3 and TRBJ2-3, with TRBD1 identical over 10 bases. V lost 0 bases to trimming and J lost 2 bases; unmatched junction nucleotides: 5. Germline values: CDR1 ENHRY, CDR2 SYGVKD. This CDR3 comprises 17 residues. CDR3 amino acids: CAISESRGTGATDTQYF. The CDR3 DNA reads TGTGCCATCAGTGAGTCAAGGGGGACAGGGGCCACAGATACGCAGTATTTT.

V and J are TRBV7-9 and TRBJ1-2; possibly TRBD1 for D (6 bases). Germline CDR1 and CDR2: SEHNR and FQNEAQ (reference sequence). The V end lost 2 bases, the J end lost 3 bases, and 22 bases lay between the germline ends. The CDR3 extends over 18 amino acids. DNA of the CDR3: TGTGCCAGCAGCTTATTTGGTGGGGGACATACGAGGGACTATGGCTACACCTTC. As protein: CASSLFGGGHTRDYGYTF.

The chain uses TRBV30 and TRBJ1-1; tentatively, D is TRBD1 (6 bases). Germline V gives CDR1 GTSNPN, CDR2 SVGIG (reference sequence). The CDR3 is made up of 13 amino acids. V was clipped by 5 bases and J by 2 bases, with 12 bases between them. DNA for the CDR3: TGTGCCTGGGAAGGACAGCCCAACACTGAAGCTTTCTTT. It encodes CAWEGQPNTEAFF.

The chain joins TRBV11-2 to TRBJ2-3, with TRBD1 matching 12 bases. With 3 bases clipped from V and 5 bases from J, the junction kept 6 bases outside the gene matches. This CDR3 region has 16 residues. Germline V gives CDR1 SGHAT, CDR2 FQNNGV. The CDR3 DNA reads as TGTGCCAGCAGCTTGGTTGGGACAGGGGGCGTAGATACGCAGTATTTT. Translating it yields CASSLVGTGGVDTQYF. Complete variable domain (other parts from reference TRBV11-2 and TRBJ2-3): EAGVAQSPRYKIIEKRQSVAFWCNPISGHATLYWYQQILGQGPKLLIQFQNNGVVDDSQLPKDRFSAERLKGVDSTLKIQPAKLEDSAVYLCASSLVGTGGVDTQYFGPGTRLTVL.

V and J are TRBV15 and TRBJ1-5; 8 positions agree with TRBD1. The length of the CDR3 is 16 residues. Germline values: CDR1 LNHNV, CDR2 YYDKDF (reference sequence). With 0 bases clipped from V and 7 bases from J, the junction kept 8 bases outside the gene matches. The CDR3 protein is CATSRDAGQGGQPQHF. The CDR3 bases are TGTGCCACCAGCAGAGACGCCGGACAGGGCGGGCAGCCCCAGCATTTT. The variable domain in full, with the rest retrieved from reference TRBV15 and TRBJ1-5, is DAMVIQNPRYQVTQFGKPVTLSCSQTLNHNVMYWYQQKSSQAPKLLFHYYDKDFNNEADTPDNFQSRRPNTSFCFLDIRSPGLGDTAMYLCATSRDAGQGGQPQHFGDGTRLSIL.

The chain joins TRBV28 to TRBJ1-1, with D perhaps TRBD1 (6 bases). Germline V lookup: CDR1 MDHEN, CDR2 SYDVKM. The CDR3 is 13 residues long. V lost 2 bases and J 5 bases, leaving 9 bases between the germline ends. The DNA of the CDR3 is TGTGCCAGCAGTTTAACGAGGGGGACTGAAGCTTTCTTT. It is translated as CASSLTRGTEAFF.